The source of this T cell receptor beta chain is a study of blood T cell repertoires in COVID-19. This CDR3 has 18 residues. Germline CDR1 MNHEY, CDR2 SVGEGT. Unmatched junction bases numbered 7, after V lost 2 bases and J lost 6 bases. Sequenced by immunoSEQ multiplex PCR; TCRdb stores in-frame clones only, minus some. The sample records around 250,000 clones, around 82% being singletons. The source is a man aged 50 to 60 who had recovered from COVID-19. The sequencing sample was made of PBMCs or T cells enriched from blood (not recorded which). The chain recombines TRBV6-2 or TRBV6-3 with TRBJ2-1; 16 nucleotides align to TRBD2. The CDR3, as DNA: TGTGCCAGCAGTTACCTCGGGACTAGCGGGAGGGCAATCAATGAGCAGTTCTTC. Translating gives CASSYLGTSGRAINEQFF.